The following is a T cell receptor beta chain sequence with its context. The antigen remains unidentified. A read error is possible here, since a much larger clone lies one base away. This sample was taken from a study of T cell repertoires in cytomegalovirus infection. Study summary: Indicated by public TCR beta signatures were CMV infection and matching HLA type.

TCRdb reprocessed the reads via MiXCR and lists one record per CDR3 protein. This table holds roughly 100,000 distinct CDR3 sequences, about 17% found once. Overall study results and limits: The cumulative frequency of public TCR beta families distinguished individuals who carried CMV together with the relevant HLA.

Per germline, CDR1 SEHNR and CDR2 FQNEAQ (reference sequence). The CDR3 is 9 amino acids. This TCR derives from a human donor in good health (CMV status not recorded). Some clones in this sample may be carry-over from other donors' samples. V is TRBV7-9 and J is TRBJ1-1; D not resolved. Sequencing input: PBMCs. The CDR3 here is CVSSIGAFF. CDR3 nucleotides: TGTGTCAGCAGCATTGGAGCTTTCTTT.